The source of this TCR beta chain is a study of vaccination effects on CD4 cells after COVID-19. The CDR3 has 14 amino acids. V was cut by 6 bases and J by 4 bases, with 15 bases left in between. The germline V gene encodes CDR1 MNHEY and CDR2 SVGAGI. Details on this clone: Its antigen is not known.

The data were produced by immunoSEQ multiplex PCR, yet TCRdb's version contains in-frame clones alone and is incomplete. The sample carries around 60,000 clones, over 65% recorded once. Following a 10-day culture, CD4+ T cells were purified. Specimen: CD4+ T cells from PBMCs cultured without peptide, collected before COVID-19 vaccination. V is TRBV6-5 and J is TRBJ1-1; possible D gene TRBD1, 6 bases. The source of this sequence is a human donor who received a COVID-19 vaccine. Here the CDR3 reads CASRVAGQITEAFF. CDR3 DNA: TGTGCCAGCAGAGTGGCGGGACAAATCACTGAAGCTTTCTTT.